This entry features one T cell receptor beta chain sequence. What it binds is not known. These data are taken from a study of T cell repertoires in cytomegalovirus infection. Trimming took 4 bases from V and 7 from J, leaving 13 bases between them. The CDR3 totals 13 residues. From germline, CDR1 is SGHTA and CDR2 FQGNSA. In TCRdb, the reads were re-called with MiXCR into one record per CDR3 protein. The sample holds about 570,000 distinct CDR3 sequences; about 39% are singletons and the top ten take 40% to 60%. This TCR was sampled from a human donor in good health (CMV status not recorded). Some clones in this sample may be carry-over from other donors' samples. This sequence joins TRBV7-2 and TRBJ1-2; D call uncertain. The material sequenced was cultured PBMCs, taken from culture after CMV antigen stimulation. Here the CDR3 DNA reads TGTGCCAGCAGCTCCTGGGCTATGAGTGGCTACACCTTC. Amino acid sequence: CASSSWAMSGYTF. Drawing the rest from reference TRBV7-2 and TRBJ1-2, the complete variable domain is GAGVSQSPSNKVTEKGKDVELRCDPISGHTALYWYRQSLGQGLEFLIYFQGNSAPDKSGLPSDRFSAERTGGSVSTLTIQRTQQEDSAVYLCASSSWAMSGYTFGSGTRLTVV.